This paragraph reports one T cell receptor beta chain. Its antigen is still unknown. These data are taken from a study of OX40 agonist ivuxolimab in advanced cancers. The study, taken as a whole, reports: Undetermined was the antigen specificity of the expanded peripheral T cells.

Assay used: immunoSEQ multiplex PCR; TCRdb lists only in-frame clones, some missing. In the table there are about 75,000 clones, roughly 89% of which are singletons. Trimming removed 5 bases from V and 2 bases from J, with 15 bases in between. Germline assignment: CDR1 SGHTA and CDR2 FQGTGA. The CDR3 sequence is 15 residues long. Exclusion applied to patients with autoimmune disease history or systemic immunosuppression. The chain employs TRBV7-3 and TRBJ1-2, with D perhaps TRBD1 (5 bases). The origin of this receptor is an adult with an advanced solid tumor such as melanoma, head and neck, liver or kidney cancer. The sample was CD4+ or CD8+ T cells sorted from blood, taken in a trial of the OX40 agonist ivuxolimab. CDR3 amino acids: CASSESGTANYGYTF. The CDR3, as DNA: TGTGCCAGCAGCGAATCCGGGACCGCCAACTATGGCTACACCTTC.